The 31 T cell receptor beta chains listed next were all sequenced from one sample in a study of T cells in Graves' hyperthyroidism and ophthalmopathy. From RNA transcripts, TCR beta CDR3 regions were amplified. The study used the HTBI primer set for a first-round RT-PCR of the TCR CDR3. MiXCR, run by TCRdb on the multiplex PCR reads, gives a single entry per CDR3 protein. This sample has hundreds of thousands of distinct CDR3 sequences, with roughly 17% found just once. The material sequenced was blood. The receptors come from a woman younger than 30 with Graves' hyperthyroidism.

In this sample, this clonotype turned up a few times. V is TRBV11-2 and J is TRBJ2-5; 12 positions agree with TRBD2. The ends lost 6 bases at V and 5 bases at J; junction bases unmatched: 4. The CDR3 consists of 14 residues. Germline V gene lookup returns CDR1 SGHAT and CDR2 FQNNGV. CDR3: CASRRLAGDETQYF. The CDR3 DNA reads TGTGCCAGCAGGCGACTAGCGGGAGATGAGACCCAGTACTTC.

This clonotype was seen repeatedly, ten times or more. The chain employs TRBV6-1 and TRBJ2-7, with 8 bases matching TRBD2. The CDR3 sequence is 14 residues long. CDR1 is MNHNS, CDR2 SASEGT, per germline. The junction had 3 bases not matched to a gene; V was cut back by 3 bases and J by 2 bases. CDR3 in amino acids: CASSDVGLAYEQYF. CDR3 sequence (DNA): TGTGCCAGCAGTGATGTGGGACTAGCCTACGAGCAGTACTTC.

This clonotype was seen at least ten times. The chain recombines TRBV6-1 with TRBJ2-7; D is perhaps TRBD1 (5 bases). The germline V gene encodes CDR1 MNHNS and CDR2 SASEGT. Between the trimmed V and J ends, which lost 4 bases and 3 bases, there was a span of 10 bases. This CDR3 spans 13 amino acids. The CDR3 region has the DNA TGTGCCAGCAGTGGCTGGGGCGACTACGAGCAGTACTTC. It translates to CASSGWGDYEQYF.

The gene calls are TRBV24-1 and TRBJ2-2; tentatively, D is TRBD2 (5 bases). This CDR3 has 17 residues. CDR1 is KGHDR, CDR2 SFDVKD, per germline. V was shortened by 3 bases and J by 7 bases, with 20 bases between the two germline ends. The CDR3 spells CATSDRVGPLGVGELFF. CDR3 sequence (DNA): TGTGCCACCAGTGATCGCGTTGGGCCCCTCGGGGTCGGGGAGCTGTTTTTT.

This clonotype was found a few times. The chain combines TRBV19 with TRBJ1-1; D not resolved. Per germline, CDR1 LNHDA and CDR2 SQIVND (reference sequence). V lost 6 bases to trimming and J lost 3 bases, with 14 bases between them. CDR3 length equals 14 residues. This CDR3 is CASSTRGFDTEAFF. Here the CDR3 DNA reads TGTGCCAGTAGCACCCGGGGTTTCGACACTGAAGCTTTCTTT. Looking up the rest from reference TRBV19 and TRBJ1-1 gives the full variable domain: DGGITQSPKYLFRKEGQNVTLSCEQNLNHDAMYWYRQDPGQGLRLIYYSQIVNDFQKGDIAEGYSVSREKKESFPLTVTSAQKNPTAFYLCASSTRGFDTEAFFGQGTRLTVV.

This clonotype was seen only a few times. This chain links TRBV20-1 with TRBJ1-2, with D possibly TRBD1 on 5 matching bases. Trimming cost V 3 bases and J 3 bases, with 14 bases left between them. The CDR3 runs to 14 residues. Germline CDR1 and CDR2: DFQATT and SNEGSKA (reference sequence). CDR3 in amino acids: CSASPDRGDYGYTF. Here the CDR3 DNA reads TGCAGTGCTAGCCCAGATCGGGGGGACTATGGCTACACCTTC.

The V and J genes are TRBV29-1 and TRBJ2-7; 8 bases are a match to TRBD2. Trimming cost V 2 bases and J 3 bases; bases outside gene matches: 6. Germline CDR1 SQVTM, CDR2 ANQGSEA. This CDR3 has 14 residues. The CDR3 region has the DNA TGCAGCGTTGAAAAGCGGGGGCAGGGCTACGAGCAGTACTTC. This translates into CSVEKRGQGYEQYF.

This chain joins TRBV9 and TRBJ1-2; no clear D. Germline lookup yields CDR1 SGDLS and CDR2 YYNGEE. The germline V and J ends were trimmed by 0 bases and 5 bases, with 11 bases remaining between them. The CDR3 totals 14 residues. The CDR3 region has the DNA TGTGCCAGCAGCGTAGGGGTTCAGGATTATGGCTACACCTTC. Protein: CASSVGVQDYGYTF.

This clonotype was seen at least ten times. The V call is TRBV2, the J call TRBJ1-1, with 9 bases matching TRBD1. V shed 2 bases and J 1 base; nucleotides not matched to a gene: 5. CDR3 size: 16 residues. From germline, CDR1 is SNHLY and CDR2 FYNNEI. The DNA of the CDR3 is TGTGCCAGCAGTGAATCCCCGGGACAGGGGAACACTGAAGCTTTCTTT. Its protein product is CASSESPGQGNTEAFF.

This clonotype was found many times. CDR3: CASSQAYKGVAGANEQFF. In DNA, the CDR3 is TGTGCCAGCAGCCAAGCTTACAAGGGGGTAGCGGGAGCCAATGAGCAGTTCTTC. The chain recombines TRBV3-1 with TRBJ2-1, with 9 bases that match TRBD2. CDR1 is LGHDT and CDR2 is YNNKEL in the germline V gene (reference sequence). This CDR3 is 18 amino acids long. The junction had 13 bases not matched to a gene; V was cut back by 1 base and J by 6 bases.

This clonotype was recorded at least ten times. The chain recombines TRBV12-3 or TRBV12-4 with TRBJ2-5; D is ambiguous. This CDR3 is built from 11 residues. V shed 6 bases and J shed 3 bases, with 5 bases lying between them. In DNA, the CDR3 is TGTGCCAGCAGCGAAAAAGAGACCCAGTACTTC. This gives the protein CASSEKETQYF.

This clonotype occurred many times. The genes are TRBV7-2 and TRBJ2-5; D is unresolved. The germline V gene encodes CDR1 SGHTA and CDR2 FQGNSA. The CDR3 runs to 13 residues. V lost 5 bases to trimming and J lost 0 bases, with 7 bases between them. The CDR3 sequence is CASSLFDQETQYF. The CDR3 coding sequence is TGTGCCAGCAGCCTTTTCGACCAAGAGACCCAGTACTTC.

On this clonotype: A junction end diverges from the germline sequence, so it may reflect a read error. The chain has TRBV4-1 and TRBJ2-7, with D unclear. CDR1 and CDR2 from the germline V gene are MGHRA and YSYEKL. This CDR3 region has 11 residues. The DNA for the CDR3 is TGCGCCAGCAGCCACAGAAACGAGCGGTACTTC. As protein: CASSHRNERYF.

This clonotype was seen repeatedly, ten times or more. V gene TRBV2 combines with J gene TRBJ1-1; perhaps TRBD1 as D (5 bases). The V and J ends lost 7 bases and 1 base respectively, with 10 bases between them. CDR3 length: 13 residues. CDR1 SNHLY and CDR2 FYNNEI come from the germline V gene. The CDR3 coding sequence is TGTGCCAGCACCAGGGCGGCGAACACTGAAGCTTTCTTT. Translated, it gives CASTRAANTEAFF.

The chain has TRBV19 and TRBJ2-6; TRBD1 or TRBD2 may be the D gene (6 bases each). The CDR3 contains 16 residues. The ends were cut back, 10 bases at V and 0 bases at J, with 16 bases in the middle. Looked up from germline, CDR1 is LNHDA and CDR2 is SQIVND (reference sequence). CDR3 in DNA: TGTGCCACCGAGGGAGGACAGCTCTCTGGGGCCAACGTCCTGACTTTC. Amino acids: CATEGGQLSGANVLTF. Full variable domain (remainder filled in from reference TRBV19 and TRBJ2-6): DGGITQSPKYLFRKEGQNVTLSCEQNLNHDAMYWYRQDPGQGLRLIYYSQIVNDFQKGDIAEGYSVSREKKESFPLTVTSAQKNPTAFYLCATEGGQLSGANVLTFGAGSRLTVL.

The table lists this clonotype with many counts. This chain links TRBV12-3 or TRBV12-4 with TRBJ1-5; 8 bases agree with TRBD1. The CDR3 is made up of 19 amino acids. The ends lost 3 bases at V and 2 bases at J; junction bases unmatched: 15. The CDR3 DNA reads as TGTGCCAGCAGTTTGGTGGGTGTGGGACAGGTCTTCCGCAATCAGCCCCAGCATTTT. Its protein is CASSLVGVGQVFRNQPQHF.

V and J are TRBV11-2 and TRBJ2-5, with no clear D. Trimming left V 4 bases short and J 5 bases short, with 14 bases between. The germline gives CDR1 SGHAT, CDR2 FQNNGV. CDR3 length: 14 residues. The CDR3 reads CASSSPGRLETQYF. In nucleotides, the CDR3 is TGTGCCAGCAGCTCCCCCGGCAGGCTGGAGACCCAGTACTTC.

This sequence joins TRBV2 and TRBJ2-5; D could derive from TRBD1 or TRBD2 (6 bases each). The germline V and J ends were trimmed by 8 bases and 1 base, with 14 bases remaining between them. This CDR3 has 14 amino acids. Per germline, CDR1 SNHLY and CDR2 FYNNEI. CDR3 sequence: CASSGARGQETQYF. CDR3 DNA: TGTGCCAGCTCAGGGGCGCGGGGCCAAGAGACCCAGTACTTC.

The chain has TRBV7-2 and TRBJ2-7; no reliable D call. The CDR3 is made up of 14 amino acids. CDR1 is SGHTA, CDR2 FQGNSA, per germline. Trimming cost V 5 bases and J 1 base, with 12 bases left between them. CDR3 protein: CASSPMGYSYEQYF. Written as DNA, the CDR3 is TGTGCCAGCAGCCCAATGGGTTATTCCTACGAGCAGTACTTC.

This clonotype was counted at least ten times. V and J are TRBV2 and TRBJ2-1, with TRBD1 identical over 8 bases. Per germline, CDR1 SNHLY and CDR2 FYNNEI. The CDR3 runs 16 residues. With V trimmed by 1 base and J by 8 bases, 10 bases remained unmatched. Here the CDR3 reads CASSEGGQAQWDEQFF. DNA for the CDR3: TGTGCCAGCAGTGAAGGGGGACAGGCTCAGTGGGATGAGCAGTTCTTC.

This clonotype showed up many times. The chain combines TRBV6-1 with TRBJ2-7, with TRBD2 as a possible D gene (5 bases). Deletions cut 4 bases from V and 2 bases from J, with 18 bases between. The CDR3 spans 16 residues. Germline assignment: CDR1 MNHNS and CDR2 SASEGT. CDR3 region: CASSVGPGLVTYEQYF. In DNA form, the CDR3 reads TGTGCCAGCAGTGTTGGACCCGGACTCGTGACCTACGAGCAGTACTTC.

V is TRBV20-1 and J is TRBJ2-7, with 8 bases aligning to TRBD1. The CDR3 runs to 14 residues. Per the germline V gene, CDR1 is DFQATT and CDR2 is SNEGSKA (reference sequence). V was clipped by 3 bases and J by 3 bases; unmatched bases: 7. In DNA, the CDR3 is TGCAGTGCTAGCCCGGGACAGGCCCGCTACGAGCAGTACTTC. Its translation: CSASPGQARYEQYF.

This clonotype was picked up many times. V is TRBV15 and J is TRBJ1-1; D is perhaps TRBD1 (6 bases). There are 14 residues in the CDR3. Looked up from germline, CDR1 is LNHNV and CDR2 is YYDKDF (reference sequence). Trimming removed 1 base at V and 0 bases at J, with 6 bases between. The CDR3 protein is CATSRGGLNTEAFF. CDR3 bases: TGTGCCACCAGCAGAGGGGGGCTGAACACTGAAGCTTTCTTT.

The rearrangement uses TRBV4-2 and TRBJ2-7; TRBD2 agrees at 8 bases. V gave up 0 bases and J gave up 0 bases; unmatched junction bases: 4. CDR3 size: 16 residues. Germline CDR1 LGHNA, CDR2 YNFKEQ. The CDR3 DNA reads as TGTGCCAGCAGCCAAGATCCTAGCGGGTTCTCCTACGAGCAGTACTTC. Translating gives CASSQDPSGFSYEQYF.

There are a few counts of this clonotype. The chain links TRBV6-5 to TRBJ2-3; D gene unclear. The length of the CDR3 is 15 residues. Between the trimmed V and J ends, which lost 2 bases and 8 bases, there was a span of 17 bases. The germline V gene encodes CDR1 MNHEY and CDR2 SVGAGI. The CDR3 region is CASSYKDGSSGTQYF. The CDR3 coding sequence is TGTGCCAGCAGTTACAAGGACGGCAGTTCTGGTACGCAGTATTTT.

This clonotype was counted a few times. The V and J genes are TRBV7-9 and TRBJ2-2; TRBD2 matches at 7 bases. The V segment lost 7 bases and the J segment 1 base; nucleotides outside the gene matches: 6. The CDR3 runs 15 residues. Germline lookup yields CDR1 SEHNR and CDR2 FQNEAQ (reference sequence). The CDR3 here is CASTVGLGNTGELFF. The DNA of the CDR3 is TGTGCCAGCACCGTAGGACTAGGGAACACCGGGGAGCTGTTTTTT.

The V gene is TRBV28, the J gene TRBJ2-7, with D perhaps matching TRBD1 or TRBD2 (6 bases each). The germline V gene has CDR1 MDHEN and CDR2 SYDVKM. With 4 bases removed from V and 7 bases from J, the gap between germline ends came to 11 bases. The CDR3 sequence is 12 residues long. The CDR3 sequence is CASSWGAGEQYF. The CDR3 DNA sequence: TGTGCCAGCAGTTGGGGGGCGGGGGAGCAGTACTTC.

About this clonotype: A much larger clone lies a single base off, so this may be a read error. The CDR3 reads CSVSGQFYEQFF. DNA of the CDR3: TGCAGCGTGTCGGGACAGTTCTACGAGCAGTTCTTC. The chain recombines TRBV29-1 with TRBJ2-7, with 7 bases aligning to TRBD1. The end of the DNA aligns better with TRBJ2-1, so the J call may be wrong. Germline values: CDR1 SQVTM, CDR2 ANQGSEA. This CDR3 contains 12 residues.

The V gene is TRBV20-1, the J gene TRBJ2-7; no clear D. The germline CDR1 and CDR2 sequences are DFQATT and SNEGSKA (reference sequence). V lost 0 bases and J 2 bases, leaving 14 bases between the germline ends. The CDR3 has 15 residues. In nucleotides, the CDR3 is TGCAGTGCTAGAGATCCGGTGACTCTCACCTACGAGCAGTACTTC. It translates to CSARDPVTLTYEQYF.

The chain's CDR3 is CSVFLSNNEQFF. The CDR3 DNA reads as TGCAGCGTTTTTTTATCCAACAATGAGCAGTTCTTC. V is TRBV29-1 and J is TRBJ2-1; D unresolved. The CDR3 spans 12 residues. V lost 5 bases to trimming and J lost 5 bases, with 10 bases between them. The germline V gene encodes CDR1 SQVTM and CDR2 ANQGSEA.

The CDR3 spells CASSVDPGRRGEAFF. In nucleotides, the CDR3 is TGTGCCAGCAGCGTAGATCCAGGTAGGAGAGGTGAAGCTTTCTTT. The J gene is TRBJ1-1, the V gene TRBV9, with unresolved D. Trimming took off 0 bases at V and 7 bases at J, with 16 bases between the two ends. The CDR3 sequence is 15 residues long. Germline CDR1 and CDR2: SGDLS and YYNGEE.